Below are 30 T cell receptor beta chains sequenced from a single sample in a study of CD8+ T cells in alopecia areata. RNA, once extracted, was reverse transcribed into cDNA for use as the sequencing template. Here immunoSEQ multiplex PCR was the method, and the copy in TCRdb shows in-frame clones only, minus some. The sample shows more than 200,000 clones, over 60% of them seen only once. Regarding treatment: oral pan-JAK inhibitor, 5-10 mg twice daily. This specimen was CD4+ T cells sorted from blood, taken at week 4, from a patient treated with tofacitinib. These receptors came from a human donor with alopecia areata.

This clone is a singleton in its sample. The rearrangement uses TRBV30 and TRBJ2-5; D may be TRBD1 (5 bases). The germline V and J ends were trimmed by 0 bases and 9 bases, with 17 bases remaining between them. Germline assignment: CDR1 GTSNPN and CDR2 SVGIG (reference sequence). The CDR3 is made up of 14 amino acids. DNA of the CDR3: TGTGCCTGGAGTGTCACAGCCGGGCAGGGTGCCCAGTACTTC. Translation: CAWSVTAGQGAQYF.

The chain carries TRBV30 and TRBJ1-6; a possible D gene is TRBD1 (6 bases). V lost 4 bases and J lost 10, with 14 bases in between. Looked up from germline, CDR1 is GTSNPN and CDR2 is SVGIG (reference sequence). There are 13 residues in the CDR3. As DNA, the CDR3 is TGTGCCTGGAACCCTGCAAGGGGGTCACCCCTCCACTTT. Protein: CAWNPARGSPLHF.

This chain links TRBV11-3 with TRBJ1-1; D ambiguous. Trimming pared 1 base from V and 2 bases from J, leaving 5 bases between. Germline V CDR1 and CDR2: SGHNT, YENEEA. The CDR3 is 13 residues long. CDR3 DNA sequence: TGTGCCAGCAGCTTAGGACAAAACACTGAAGCTTTCTTT. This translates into CASSLGQNTEAFF.

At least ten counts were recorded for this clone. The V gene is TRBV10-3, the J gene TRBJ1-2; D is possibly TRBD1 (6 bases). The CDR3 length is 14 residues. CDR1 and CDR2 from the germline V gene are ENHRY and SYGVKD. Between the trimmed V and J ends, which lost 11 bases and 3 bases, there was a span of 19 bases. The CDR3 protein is CASQGQQGDYGYTF. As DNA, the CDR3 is TGTGCCTCCCAAGGCCAACAGGGAGACTATGGCTACACCTTC.

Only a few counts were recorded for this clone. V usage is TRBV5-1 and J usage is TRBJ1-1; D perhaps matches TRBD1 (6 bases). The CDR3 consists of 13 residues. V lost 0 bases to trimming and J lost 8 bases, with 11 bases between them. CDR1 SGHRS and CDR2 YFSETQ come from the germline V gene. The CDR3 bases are TGCGCCAGCAGCTTGGGGGCAGGGGTCGAAGCTTTCTTT. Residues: CASSLGAGVEAFF.

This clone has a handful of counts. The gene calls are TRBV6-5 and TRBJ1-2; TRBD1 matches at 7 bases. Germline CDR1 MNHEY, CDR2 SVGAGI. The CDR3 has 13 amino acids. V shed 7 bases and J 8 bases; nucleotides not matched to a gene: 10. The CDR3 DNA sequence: TGTGCCAGCATCACACAGGGGTCCGGCGGCTACACCTTC. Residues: CASITQGSGGYTF.

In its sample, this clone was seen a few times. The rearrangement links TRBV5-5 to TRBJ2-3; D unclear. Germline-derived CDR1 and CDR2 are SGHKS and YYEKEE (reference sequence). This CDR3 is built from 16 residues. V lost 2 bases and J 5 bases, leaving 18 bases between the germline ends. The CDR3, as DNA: TGTGCCAGCAGCTTTTCACCGGGCTCAGGACGAGATACGCAGTATTTT. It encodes CASSFSPGSGRDTQYF. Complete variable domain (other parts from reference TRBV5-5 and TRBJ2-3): DAGVTQSPTHLIKTRGQQVTLRCSPISGHKSVSWYQQVLGQGPQFIFQYYEKEERGRGNFPDRFSARQFPNYSSELNVNALLLGDSALYLCASSFSPGSGRDTQYFGPGTRLTVL.

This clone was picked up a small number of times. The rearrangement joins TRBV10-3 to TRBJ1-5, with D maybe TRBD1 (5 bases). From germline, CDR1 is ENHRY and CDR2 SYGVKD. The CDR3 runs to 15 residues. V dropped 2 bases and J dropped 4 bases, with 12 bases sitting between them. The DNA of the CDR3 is TGTGCCATCAGTGAGGGGGGTTATGGGAATCAGCCCCAGCATTTT. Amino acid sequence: CAISEGGYGNQPQHF.

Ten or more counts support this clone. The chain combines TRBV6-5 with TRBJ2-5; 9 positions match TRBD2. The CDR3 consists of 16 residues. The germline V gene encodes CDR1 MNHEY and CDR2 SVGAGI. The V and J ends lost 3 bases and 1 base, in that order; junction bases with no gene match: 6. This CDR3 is CASSYSGAGGQETQYF. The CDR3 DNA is TGTGCCAGCAGTTATTCAGGAGCGGGGGGCCAAGAGACCCAGTACTTC.

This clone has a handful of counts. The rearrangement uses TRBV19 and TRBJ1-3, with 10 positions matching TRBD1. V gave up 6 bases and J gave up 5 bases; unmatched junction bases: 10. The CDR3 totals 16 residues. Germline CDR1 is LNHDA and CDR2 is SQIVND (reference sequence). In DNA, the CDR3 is TGTGCCAGTAGGACCCTTCCGGGACAGGGGAGAAACACCATATATTTT. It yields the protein CASRTLPGQGRNTIYF.

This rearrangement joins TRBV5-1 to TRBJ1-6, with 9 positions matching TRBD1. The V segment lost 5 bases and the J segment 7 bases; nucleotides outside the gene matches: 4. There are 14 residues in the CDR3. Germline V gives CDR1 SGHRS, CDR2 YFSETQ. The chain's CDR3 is CASSYGTGNSPLHF. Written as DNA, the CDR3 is TGCGCCAGCAGTTATGGGACAGGGAATTCACCCCTCCACTTT.

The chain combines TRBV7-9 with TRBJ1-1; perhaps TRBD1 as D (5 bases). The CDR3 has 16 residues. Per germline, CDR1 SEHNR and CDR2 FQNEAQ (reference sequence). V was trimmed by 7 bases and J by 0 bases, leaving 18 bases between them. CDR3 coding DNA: TGTGCCAGCACCCGAACCGGGGGAGGAATGAACACTGAAGCTTTCTTT. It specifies CASTRTGGGMNTEAFF. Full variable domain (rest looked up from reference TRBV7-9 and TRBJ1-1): DTGVSQNPRHKITKRGQNVTFRCDPISEHNRLYWYRQTLGQGPEFLTYFQNEAQLEKSRLLSDRFSAERPKGSFSTLEIQRTEQGDSAMYLCASTRTGGGMNTEAFFGQGTRLTVV.

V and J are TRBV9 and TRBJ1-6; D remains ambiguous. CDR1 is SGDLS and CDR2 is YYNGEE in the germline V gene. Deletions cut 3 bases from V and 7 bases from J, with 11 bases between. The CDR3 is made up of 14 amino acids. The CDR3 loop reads CASSAESWNSPLHF. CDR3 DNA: TGTGCCAGCAGCGCCGAGTCGTGGAATTCACCCCTCCACTTT.

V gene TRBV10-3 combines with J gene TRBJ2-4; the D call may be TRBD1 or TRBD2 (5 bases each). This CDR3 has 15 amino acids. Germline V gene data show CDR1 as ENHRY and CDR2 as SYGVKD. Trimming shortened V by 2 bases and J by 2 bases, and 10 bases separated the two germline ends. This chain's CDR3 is CAISEGDGTKNIQYF. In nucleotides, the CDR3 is TGTGCCATCAGTGAGGGGGACGGAACCAAAAACATTCAGTACTTC.

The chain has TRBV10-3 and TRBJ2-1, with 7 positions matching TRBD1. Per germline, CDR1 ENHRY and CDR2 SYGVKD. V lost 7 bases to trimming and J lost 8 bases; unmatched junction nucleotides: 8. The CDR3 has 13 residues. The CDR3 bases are TGTGCCATCACTAGAACAGGGGTGGATGAGCAGTTCTTC. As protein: CAITRTGVDEQFF.

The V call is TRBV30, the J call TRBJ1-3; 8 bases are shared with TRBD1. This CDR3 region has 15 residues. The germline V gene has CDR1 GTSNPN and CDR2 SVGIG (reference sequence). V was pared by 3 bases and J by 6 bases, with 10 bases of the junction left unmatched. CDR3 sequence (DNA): TGTGCCTGGAGGAACCCAGGACAGGGTACAAACACCATATATTTT. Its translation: CAWRNPGQGTNTIYF. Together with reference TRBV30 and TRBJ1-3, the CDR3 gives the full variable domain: SQTIHQWPATLVQPVGSPLSLECTVEGTSNPNLYWYRQAAGRGLQLLFYSVGIGQISSEVPQNLSASRPQDRQFILSSKKLLLSDSGFYLCAWRNPGQGTNTIYFGEGSWLTVV.

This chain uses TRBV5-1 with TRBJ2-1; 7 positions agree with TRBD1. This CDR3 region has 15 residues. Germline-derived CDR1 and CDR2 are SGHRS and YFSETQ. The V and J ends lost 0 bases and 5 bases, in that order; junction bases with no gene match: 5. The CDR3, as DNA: TGCGCCAGCAGCTTGGGACAGGGATTTCACAATGAGCAGTTCTTC. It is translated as CASSLGQGFHNEQFF.

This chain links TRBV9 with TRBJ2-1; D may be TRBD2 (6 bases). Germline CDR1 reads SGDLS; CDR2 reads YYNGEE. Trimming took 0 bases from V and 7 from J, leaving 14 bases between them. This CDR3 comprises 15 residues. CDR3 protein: CASSVGEVPWNEQFF. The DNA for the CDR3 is TGTGCCAGCAGCGTAGGGGAGGTCCCCTGGAATGAGCAGTTCTTC.

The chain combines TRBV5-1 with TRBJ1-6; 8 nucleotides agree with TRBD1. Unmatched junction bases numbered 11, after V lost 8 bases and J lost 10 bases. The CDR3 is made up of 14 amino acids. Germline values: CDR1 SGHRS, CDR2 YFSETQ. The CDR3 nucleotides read TGCGCCAGTTACCAGGGGGCCCCCGGGTCACCCCTCCACTTT. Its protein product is CASYQGAPGSPLHF.

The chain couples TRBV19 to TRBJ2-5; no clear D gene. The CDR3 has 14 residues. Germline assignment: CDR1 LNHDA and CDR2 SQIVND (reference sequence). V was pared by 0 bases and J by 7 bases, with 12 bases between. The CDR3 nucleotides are TGTGCCAGTAGTATAGATACAGAGCTGGGGACCCAGTACTTC. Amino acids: CASSIDTELGTQYF.

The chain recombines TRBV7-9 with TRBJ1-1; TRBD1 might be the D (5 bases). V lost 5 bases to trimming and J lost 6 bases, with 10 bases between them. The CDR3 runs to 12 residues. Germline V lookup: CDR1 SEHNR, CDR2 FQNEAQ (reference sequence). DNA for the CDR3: TGTGCCAGCAGCAAAACAGGAGCTGAAGCTTTCTTT. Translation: CASSKTGAEAFF.

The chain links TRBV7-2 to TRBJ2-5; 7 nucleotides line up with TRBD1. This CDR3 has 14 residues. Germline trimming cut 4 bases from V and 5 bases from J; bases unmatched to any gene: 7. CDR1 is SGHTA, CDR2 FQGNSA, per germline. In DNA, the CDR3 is TGTGCCAGCAGCTCGTCAGGGGGAATTGAGACCCAGTACTTC. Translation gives CASSSSGGIETQYF.

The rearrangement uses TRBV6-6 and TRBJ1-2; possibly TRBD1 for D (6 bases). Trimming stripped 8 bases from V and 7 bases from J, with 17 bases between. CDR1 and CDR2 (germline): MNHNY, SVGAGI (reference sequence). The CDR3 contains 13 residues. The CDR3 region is CASFIKGESGYTF. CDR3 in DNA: TGTGCCAGCTTCATAAAGGGGGAGTCTGGCTACACCTTC.

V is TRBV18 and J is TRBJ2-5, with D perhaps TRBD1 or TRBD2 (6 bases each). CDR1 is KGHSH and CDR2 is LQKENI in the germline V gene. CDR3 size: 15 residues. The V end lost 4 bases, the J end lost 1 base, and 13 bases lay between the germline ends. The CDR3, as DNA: TGTGCCAGCTCACGGAACGGGGGCCCCCAAGAGACCCAGTACTTC. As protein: CASSRNGGPQETQYF.

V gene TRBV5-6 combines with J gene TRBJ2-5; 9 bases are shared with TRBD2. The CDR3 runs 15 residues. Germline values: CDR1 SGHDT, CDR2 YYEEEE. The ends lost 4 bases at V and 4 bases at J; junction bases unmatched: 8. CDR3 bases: TGTGCCAGCAGCACCGAGCGGGGGGCCCCAGAGACCCAGTACTTC. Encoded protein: CASSTERGAPETQYF.

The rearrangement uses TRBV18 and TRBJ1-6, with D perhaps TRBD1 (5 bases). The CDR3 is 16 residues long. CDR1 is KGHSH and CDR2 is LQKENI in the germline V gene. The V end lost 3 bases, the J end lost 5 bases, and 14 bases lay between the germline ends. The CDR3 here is CASSPSGGRNNSPLHF. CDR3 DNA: TGTGCCAGCTCACCCTCCGGGGGGAGAAATAATTCACCCCTCCACTTT.

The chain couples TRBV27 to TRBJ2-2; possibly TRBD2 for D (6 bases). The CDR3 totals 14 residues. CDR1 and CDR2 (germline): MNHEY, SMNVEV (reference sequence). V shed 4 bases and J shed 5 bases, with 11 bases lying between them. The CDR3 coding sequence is TGTGCCAGCAGTTCGGCAGGGAGGACCGGGGAGCTGTTTTTT. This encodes CASSSAGRTGELFF.

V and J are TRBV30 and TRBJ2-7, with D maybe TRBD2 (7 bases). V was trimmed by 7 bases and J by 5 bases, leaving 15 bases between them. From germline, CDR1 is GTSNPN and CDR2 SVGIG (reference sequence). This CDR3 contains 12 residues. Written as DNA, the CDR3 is TGTGCCTTTGGGGGGGCTGTCCACGAGCAGTACTTC. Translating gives CAFGGAVHEQYF.

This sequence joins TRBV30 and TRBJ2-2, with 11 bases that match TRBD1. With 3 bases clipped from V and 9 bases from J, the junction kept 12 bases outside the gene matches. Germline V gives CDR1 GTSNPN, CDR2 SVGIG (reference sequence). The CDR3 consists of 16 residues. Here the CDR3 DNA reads TGTGCCTGGAGAGTTCAGGGGACAGGGGGTTGGAGGGAGCTGTTTTTT. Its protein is CAWRVQGTGGWRELFF.

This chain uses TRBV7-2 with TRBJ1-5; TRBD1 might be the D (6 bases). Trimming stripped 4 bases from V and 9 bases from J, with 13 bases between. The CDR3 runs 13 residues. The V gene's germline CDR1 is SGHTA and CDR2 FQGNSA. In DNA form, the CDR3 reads TGTGCCAGCAGCTCCCCCAGGGGTTGGCCCCAGCATTTT. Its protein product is CASSSPRGWPQHF.